The 17 T cell receptor beta chains in this list originate from one sample, sequenced in a study of Graves' ophthalmopathy and Graves' hyperthyroidism. TCR beta CDR3 amplification used RNA transcripts. HTBI primers were used in a first-round RT-PCR, which preceded a second-round multiplex PCR. TCRdb reprocessed the multiplex PCR reads via MiXCR and lists one record per CDR3 protein. The table lists 400,000 to 500,000 distinct CDR3 sequences, 20% to 25% of them singletons. The sample consisted of peripheral blood. These receptors all come from a woman between 18 and 29 years old with stable Graves' hyperthyroidism.

This clonotype was seen many times. The chain carries TRBV7-9 and TRBJ2-7; 9 positions agree with TRBD1. Germline CDR1 and CDR2: SEHNR and FQNEAQ (reference sequence). With V trimmed by 5 bases and J by 6 bases, 2 bases remained unmatched. This CDR3 region has 12 residues. CDR3 sequence (DNA): TGTGCCAGCAGCCGGACAGGGGTCGAGCAGTACTTC. Translation: CASSRTGVEQYF.

Ten or more counts support this clonotype. The chain carries TRBV7-6 and TRBJ2-7; no clear D. The germline CDR1 and CDR2 sequences are SGHVS and FNYEAQ. V was clipped by 5 bases and J by 6 bases, with 14 bases between them. CDR3 size: 13 residues. In DNA form, the CDR3 reads TGTGCCAGCAGCCCATCCCCAGCTGTCGAGCAGTACTTC. Its translation is CASSPSPAVEQYF.

This clonotype was detected many times. V and J are TRBV5-1 and TRBJ2-7; D is unclear. This CDR3 has 11 residues. Deletions cut 4 bases from V and 5 bases from J, with 7 bases between. The V gene's germline CDR1 is SGHRS and CDR2 YFSETQ. This CDR3 is CASSTTDEQYF. The CDR3 region has the DNA TGCGCCAGCAGCACAACGGACGAGCAGTACTTC.

This clonotype was found many times. V usage is TRBV11-1 and J usage is TRBJ1-2; D may be TRBD1 (5 bases). This CDR3 comprises 16 residues. Trimming stripped 2 bases from V and 7 bases from J, with 20 bases between. CDR1 SGHAT and CDR2 FQDESV come from the germline V gene (reference sequence). The CDR3 protein is CASSLYQGEYYGGYTF. CDR3 nucleotides: TGTGCCAGCAGCTTATATCAGGGAGAGTATTATGGTGGCTACACCTTC.

This clonotype was detected a few times. The chain uses TRBV3-1 and TRBJ1-1, with D unresolved. Germline CDR1 LGHDT, CDR2 YNNKEL (reference sequence). V lost 1 base and J 6 bases, leaving 9 bases between the germline ends. The CDR3 loop spans 13 amino acids. The CDR3 DNA reads TGTGCCAGCAGCCAAGTGAGGGTAGCTGAAGCTTTCTTT. Protein sequence: CASSQVRVAEAFF.

In this sample, this clonotype turned up many times. V and J are TRBV5-1 and TRBJ2-7, with D perhaps TRBD2 (5 bases). V was shortened by 4 bases and J by 9 bases, with 17 bases between the two germline ends. This CDR3 contains 13 residues. Germline values: CDR1 SGHRS, CDR2 YFSETQ. The CDR3 region has the DNA TGCGCCAGCAGCGCGGAGGAGAACACCCGGCAGTACTTC. It yields the protein CASSAEENTRQYF.

This clonotype has at least ten counts. The chain uses TRBV24-1 and TRBJ1-5; D is possibly TRBD1 (5 bases). V dropped 6 bases and J dropped 3 bases, with 8 bases sitting between them. Per the germline V gene, CDR1 is KGHDR and CDR2 is SFDVKD. The CDR3 spans 13 residues. CDR3 region: CATSQGSNQPQHF. In DNA form, the CDR3 reads TGTGCCACCAGTCAGGGTTCCAATCAGCCCCAGCATTTT.

This clonotype was recorded at least ten times. V gene TRBV6-1 combines with J gene TRBJ2-7; TRBD2 aligns across 14 bases. Germline V CDR1 and CDR2: MNHNS, SASEGT. The CDR3 has 14 amino acids. V shed 11 bases, J shed 6 bases, and the junction held 9 bases outside the gene matches. CDR3 sequence reads: CARRGLAGEGEQYF. CDR3 nucleotides: TGTGCCCGGCGGGGACTAGCGGGAGAAGGCGAGCAGTACTTC.

This clonotype has a count of ten or more. The rearrangement links TRBV20-1 to TRBJ2-7; 9 positions match TRBD1. Per germline, CDR1 DFQATT and CDR2 SNEGSKA (reference sequence). The CDR3 loop spans 12 amino acids. The ends lost 5 bases at V and 6 bases at J; junction bases unmatched: 5. The CDR3 nucleotides read TGCAGTGCTGGGACAGGGCGAGGCGAGCAGTACTTC. Residues: CSAGTGRGEQYF.

This clonotype came up a few times. This rearrangement joins TRBV7-2 to TRBJ1-3, with D hard to call. This CDR3 contains 14 residues. Germline CDR1 is SGHTA and CDR2 is FQGNSA. The V and J ends lost 5 bases and 4 bases respectively, with 12 bases between them. The CDR3 region has the DNA TGTGCCAGCAGCCTCGGCGCTACAGGAAACACCATATATTTT. It yields the protein CASSLGATGNTIYF.

This clonotype has a count of ten or more. This sequence joins TRBV7-2 and TRBJ2-7; D is possibly TRBD1 (5 bases). CDR1 and CDR2 (germline): SGHTA, FQGNSA. Between the trimmed V and J ends, which lost 2 bases and 0 bases, there was a span of 11 bases. This CDR3 is 15 amino acids long. CDR3 protein: CASSLQGFLSYEQYF. Written as DNA, the CDR3 is TGTGCCAGCAGCTTACAGGGCTTCCTCTCCTACGAGCAGTACTTC.

The chain has TRBV4-2 and TRBJ1-5, with D maybe TRBD1 (6 bases). The CDR3 is 17 residues long. V gave up 5 bases and J gave up 4 bases, with 21 bases separating them. Per the germline V gene, CDR1 is LGHNA and CDR2 is YNFKEQ. CDR3 residues: CASSVDRYLSGNQPQHF. The CDR3 nucleotides read TGTGCCAGCAGCGTAGACAGGTATCTTAGCGGGAATCAGCCCCAGCATTTT.

This clonotype occurred many times. The V and J genes are TRBV12-3 or TRBV12-4 and TRBJ2-5; D might be TRBD2 (7 bases). V dropped 1 base and J dropped 7 bases, with 13 bases sitting between them. The CDR3 is 14 residues long. In DNA form, the CDR3 reads TGTGCCAGCAGTTTAGAGGGGGGGAGGGCGACCCAGTACTTC. Its translation: CASSLEGGRATQYF.

This clonotype was detected ten times or more. V usage is TRBV15 and J usage is TRBJ1-6; the match to TRBD1 covers 7 bases. The CDR3 sequence is 18 residues long. CDR1 is LNHNV and CDR2 is YYDKDF in the germline V gene (reference sequence). Unmatched junction bases numbered 13, after V lost 2 bases and J lost 6 bases. CDR3 amino acids: CATSRKLPGQSSNSPLHF. CDR3 sequence (DNA): TGTGCCACCAGCAGAAAACTCCCGGGACAGAGCTCTAATTCACCCCTCCACTTT.

This clonotype was observed a handful of times. The V gene is TRBV6-2 or TRBV6-3, the J gene TRBJ2-7; D ambiguous. The length of the CDR3 is 15 residues. From germline, CDR1 is MNHEY and CDR2 SVGEGT. V was cut by 2 bases and J by 3 bases, with 14 bases left in between. The CDR3 region is CASSYQSDGGYEQYF. For the CDR3, the DNA is TGTGCCAGCAGTTACCAGTCCGATGGCGGCTACGAGCAGTACTTC.

Many counts were recorded for this clonotype. The chain carries TRBV12-3 or TRBV12-4 and TRBJ2-5; tentatively, D is TRBD2 (6 bases). V gave up 4 bases and J gave up 4 bases, with 13 bases separating them. The CDR3 contains 14 residues. As DNA, the CDR3 is TGTGCCAGCAGTTCGGGACTTTGGGGAGAGACCCAGTACTTC. Its protein product is CASSSGLWGETQYF.

This clonotype was counted ten times or more. The chain combines TRBV7-2 with TRBJ2-4, with TRBD2 identical over 10 bases. The CDR3 extends over 14 amino acids. V lost 5 bases to trimming and J lost 7 bases; unmatched junction nucleotides: 5. Germline V gene sequence: CDR1 SGHTA, CDR2 FQGNSA. CDR3 sequence: CASSRAGGENIQYF. CDR3 nucleotide sequence: TGTGCCAGCAGCCGAGCGGGAGGGGAGAACATTCAGTACTTC.